The 3 T cell receptor beta chains below were found in one sample sequenced in a study of CD8 T cells in Susac syndrome. Random hexamers primed reverse transcription of about 0.45 to 1 ug RNA. One entry per CDR3 protein results from TCRdb running MiXCR on the immunoSEQ multiplex PCR reads. This sample has some 120,000 distinct CDR3 sequences; just under 95% occur once, and the top ten carry 0.2% to 0.25%. Sequenced input: CD8+ T cells from PBMCs. Source of these receptors: a human donor with Susac syndrome.

The chain employs TRBV29-1 and TRBJ1-3; no clear D gene. The CDR3 sequence is 12 residues long. Germline V gene sequence: CDR1 SQVTM, CDR2 ANQGSEA. Trimming pared 6 bases from V and 4 bases from J, leaving 10 bases between. The CDR3 here is CSVVFSGNTIYF. CDR3 in DNA: TGCAGCGTGGTGTTCTCAGGAAACACCATATATTTT.

The genes are TRBV20-1 and TRBJ1-2; D is ambiguous. Germline V gene data show CDR1 as DFQATT and CDR2 as SNEGSKA (reference sequence). The CDR3 extends over 11 amino acids. Between the trimmed V and J ends, which lost 5 bases and 1 base, there was a span of 5 bases. The chain's CDR3 is CSAWNNYGYTF. CDR3 nucleotides: TGCAGTGCTTGGAATAACTATGGCTACACCTTC.

The rearrangement uses TRBV11-2 and TRBJ2-1; D is ambiguous. V lost 1 base to trimming and J lost 9 bases, with 7 bases between them. The germline CDR1 and CDR2 sequences are SGHAT and FQNNGV. This CDR3 has 12 amino acids. As DNA, the CDR3 is TGTGCCAGCAGCTTAGCCGCTGGTGAGCAGTTCTTC. Translation gives CASSLAAGEQFF. Complete variable domain (other parts from reference TRBV11-2 and TRBJ2-1): EAGVAQSPRYKIIEKRQSVAFWCNPISGHATLYWYQQILGQGPKLLIQFQNNGVVDDSQLPKDRFSAERLKGVDSTLKIQPAKLEDSAVYLCASSLAAGEQFFGPGTRLTVL.